Below, one TCR beta chain is given with its context. Its specificity is unknown. Treatment reported: oral pan-JAK inhibitor, 5-10 mg twice daily. Cell sorting was applied to PBMCs, and CD4+ and CD8+ T cells were collected. The data derive from a study of CD8+ T cells in alopecia areata. At the level of the study: Tofacitinib continued for 6 to 18 months and was then withheld for 6 months.

Extraction of RNA preceded its reverse transcription into cDNA, which served as the sequencing template. Sequencing used immunoSEQ multiplex PCR; TCRdb keeps in-frame clones, though not all of them. Of approximately 200,000 clones listed, 60% are singletons. The study, taken as a whole, reports: Alopecia totalis/universalis scalp especially showed more expanded CD8+ clones than normal scalp. Tofacitinib delivered significant drops in scalp clonality and in expanded CD8+ clones among the top 100.

The CDR3 consists of 17 residues. V was trimmed by 0 bases and J by 3 bases, leaving 15 bases between them. In germline, CDR1 is LGHNA, CDR2 YSLEER. The sequence came from a human donor with alopecia areata. This chain uses TRBV4-3 with TRBJ1-3, with TRBD1 as a possible D gene (5 bases). The input for sequencing was CD4+ T cells sorted from blood, taken at week 4, from a patient treated with tofacitinib. The CDR3 DNA reads as TGCGCCAGCAGCCAAGATATCAGTGGGGCAAATGGAAACACCATATATTTT. Its translation: CASSQDISGANGNTIYF.